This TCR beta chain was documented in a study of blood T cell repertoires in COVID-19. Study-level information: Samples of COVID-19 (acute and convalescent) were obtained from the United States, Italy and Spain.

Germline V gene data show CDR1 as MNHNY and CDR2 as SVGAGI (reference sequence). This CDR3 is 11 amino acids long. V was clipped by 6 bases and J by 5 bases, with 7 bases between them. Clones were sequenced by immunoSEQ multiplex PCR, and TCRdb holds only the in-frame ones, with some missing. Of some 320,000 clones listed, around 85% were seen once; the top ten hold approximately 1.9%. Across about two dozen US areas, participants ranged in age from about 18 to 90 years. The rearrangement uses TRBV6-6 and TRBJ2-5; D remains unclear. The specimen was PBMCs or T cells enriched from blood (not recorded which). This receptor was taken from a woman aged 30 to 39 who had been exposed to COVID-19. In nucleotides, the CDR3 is TGTGCCAGCAGCTCCTACGAGACCCAGTACTTC. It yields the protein CASSSYETQYF.